Listed here is a single T cell receptor (beta chain). This entry is derived from a study of CD8+ T cells in alopecia areata. Study details: Administration of oral tofacitinib to treated patients was at 5 to 10 mg twice daily.

cDNA prepared by RNA extraction and subsequent reverse transcription served as the template for sequencing. Repertoires were generated with immunoSEQ multiplex PCR, while TCRdb's copy carries only in-frame clones and drops some. The table lists 45,000 to 70,000 clones, around 96% of them singletons. Punch biopsies of lesional scalp, plus peripheral blood, were taken from alopecia areata patients. CDR1 and CDR2 (germline): MNHEY, SMNVEV (reference sequence). Trimming took off 5 bases at V and 0 bases at J, with 13 bases between the two ends. This CDR3 has 15 amino acids. Specimen: CD8+ T cells sorted from blood, collected at week 0. The origin of this receptor is a human donor with alopecia areata. The chain is built from TRBV27 and TRBJ1-1, with TRBD1 as a possible D gene (6 bases). CDR3 in amino acids: CASSLKTGLNTEAFF. CDR3 nucleotide sequence: TGTGCCAGCAGTCTCAAAACAGGGCTGAACACTGAAGCTTTCTTT.